The 17 T cell receptor beta chains reported below all come from one sample, sequenced in a study of T cells in Graves' hyperthyroidism and ophthalmopathy. RNA transcripts yielded amplified TCR beta CDR3 regions. The HTBI primer set was used in a first-round RT-PCR of the TCR CDR3. TCRdb ran MiXCR on the multiplex PCR reads and lists one entry per CDR3 protein. The repertoire holds about 300,000 distinct CDR3 sequences, with approximately 15% as singletons. The sequencing sample was made of blood. The receptors stem from a man aged 25 to 40 with Graves' hyperthyroidism.

Many counts were recorded for this clonotype. V is TRBV14 and J is TRBJ2-1; D is possibly TRBD1 (5 bases). V lost 0 bases to trimming and J lost 9 bases, with 12 bases between them. CDR3 length: 14 amino acids. Germline CDR1 is SGHDN and CDR2 is FVKESK. CDR3 protein: CASSQEWQGGEQFF. CDR3 bases: TGTGCCAGCAGCCAAGAGTGGCAGGGTGGTGAGCAGTTCTTC.

The sample holds many counts of this clonotype. CDR3 sequence: CASSPGTGNGIQYF. Here the CDR3 DNA reads TGTGCCAGCAGCCCCGGGACAGGGAACGGCATTCAGTACTTC. The chain joins TRBV11-1 to TRBJ2-4; 9 positions match TRBD1. This CDR3 region has 14 residues. The V segment lost 5 bases and the J segment 9 bases; nucleotides outside the gene matches: 8. Germline V CDR1 and CDR2: SGHAT, FQDESV (reference sequence).

This clonotype qualifies as medium-sized. V and J are TRBV24-1 and TRBJ2-5; D possibly corresponds to TRBD2 (6 bases). V lost 2 bases to trimming and J lost 5 bases, with 17 bases between them. The CDR3 sequence is 16 residues long. Germline V lookup: CDR1 KGHDR, CDR2 SFDVKD. Here the CDR3 reads CATSDSSGTPTETQYF. The CDR3 nucleotides read TGTGCCACCAGTGATTCGTCCGGGACTCCGACTGAGACCCAGTACTTC.

The rearrangement links TRBV5-5 to TRBJ1-5; no clear D gene. Trimming took off 1 base at V and 8 bases at J, with 10 bases between the two ends. Germline CDR1 and CDR2: SGHKS and YYEKEE (reference sequence). The CDR3 has 13 amino acids. CDR3 nucleotide sequence: TGTGCCAGCAGCTTGTTAGCGGCGGAGCCCCAGCATTTT. Translating it yields CASSLLAAEPQHF.

This clonotype was detected many times. The chain employs TRBV20-1 and TRBJ2-1; 10 bases map to TRBD2. Germline CDR1 reads DFQATT; CDR2 reads SNEGSKA (reference sequence). This CDR3 spans 14 amino acids. Trimming took 6 bases from V and 7 from J; bases not matched to a gene: 9. In DNA form, the CDR3 reads TGCAGTGCCAGCTCTAGCGGGAGAGGTAATGAGCAGTTCTTC. Its protein product is CSASSSGRGNEQFF.

This clonotype was seen a few times. V and J are TRBV12-3 or TRBV12-4 and TRBJ1-6, with D maybe TRBD1 (5 bases). This CDR3 spans 12 amino acids. Between the trimmed V and J ends, which lost 6 bases and 9 bases, there was a span of 9 bases. The DNA of the CDR3 is TGTGCCAGCAGCCCAGGGATTTCACCCCTCCACTTT. Translation: CASSPGISPLHF.

The table lists this clonotype with many counts. The chain recombines TRBV11-1 with TRBJ2-1; D remains unclear. The CDR3 runs to 15 residues. CDR1 is SGHAT and CDR2 is FQDESV in the germline V gene (reference sequence). Trimming took 2 bases from V and 5 from J, leaving 13 bases between them. The CDR3, as DNA: TGTGCCAGCAGCTTACTGAGCGAGTGGGACAATGAGCAGTTCTTC. Amino acids: CASSLLSEWDNEQFF.

The DNA of the CDR3 is TGTGCCACCAGCCGCGACACCCTATACAATGAGCAGTTCTTC. Its translation: CATSRDTLYNEQFF. The chain employs TRBV15 and TRBJ2-1; D gene ambiguous. Trimming took off 5 bases at V and 4 bases at J, with 12 bases between the two ends. The V gene's germline CDR1 is LNHNV and CDR2 YYDKDF (reference sequence). The CDR3 runs to 14 residues.

This clonotype occurred many times. The J gene is TRBJ2-1, the V gene TRBV2, with 9 bases aligning to TRBD2. This CDR3 is 14 amino acids long. J lost 7 bases, V lost 5 bases, and 6 bases had no gene match. Per the germline V gene, CDR1 is SNHLY and CDR2 is FYNNEI. This chain's CDR3 is CASSQSGGRNEQFF. In DNA form, the CDR3 reads TGTGCCAGCAGTCAAAGCGGGGGGAGGAATGAGCAGTTCTTC.

This clonotype appeared a few times. The V and J genes are TRBV7-3 and TRBJ1-1, with a tentative D call TRBD1 (6 bases). The CDR3 is made up of 13 amino acids. The V end was cut by 4 bases, the J end by 3 bases, with 9 bases between. Germline CDR1 is SGHTA and CDR2 is FQGTGA. As DNA, the CDR3 is TGTGCCAGCAGCTCAAGGACAGACACTGAAGCTTTCTTT. Its translation is CASSSRTDTEAFF. Drawing the rest from reference TRBV7-3 and TRBJ1-1, the complete variable domain is GAGVSQTPSNKVTEKGKYVELRCDPISGHTALYWYRQSLGQGPEFLIYFQGTGAADDSGLPNDRFFAVRPEGSVSTLKIQRTERGDSAVYLCASSSRTDTEAFFGQGTRLTVV.

The chain carries TRBV5-5 and TRBJ1-2; 10 bases fit TRBD1. Trimming removed 0 bases from V and 4 bases from J; junction bases left unmatched: 9. Germline values: CDR1 SGHKS, CDR2 YYEKEE (reference sequence). The CDR3 totals 17 residues. Here the CDR3 reads CASSLAVGQGEPYGYTF. Written as DNA, the CDR3 is TGTGCCAGCAGCTTGGCCGTAGGACAGGGGGAGCCCTATGGCTACACCTTC.

About this clonotype itself: Just one base apart from a much larger clone, this may be a read error. The chain has TRBV28 and TRBJ2-5; D may correspond to TRBD1 or TRBD2 (6 bases each). This CDR3 has 13 amino acids. The germline CDR1 and CDR2 sequences are MDHEN and SYDVKM. CDR3 region: CANSGGTSETQYF. The DNA of the CDR3 is TGTGCCAACAGTGGGGGGACATCCGAGACCCAGTACTTC. Full variable domain (rest looked up from reference TRBV28 and TRBJ2-5): DVKVTQSSRYLVKRTGEKVFLECVQDMDHENMFWYRQDPGLGLRLIYFSYDVKMKEKGDIPEGYSVSREKKERFSLILESASTNQTSMYLCANSGGTSETQYFGPGTRLLVL.

This chain uses TRBV19 with TRBJ2-6; D unresolved. V was clipped by 9 bases and J by 3 bases, with 15 bases between them. The germline CDR1 and CDR2 sequences are LNHDA and SQIVND (reference sequence). The CDR3 extends over 15 amino acids. The CDR3 DNA is TGTGCCAGCAGGAACTTCATGGGTGGGGCCAACGTCCTGACTTTC. As protein: CASRNFMGGANVLTF.

This clonotype was detected only a few times. At one boundary the junction diverges from the germline segment, which might be a read error. J is TRBJ1-2 and V is TRBV29-1; D is unclear. CDR1 and CDR2 (germline): SQVTM, ANQGSEA. The CDR3 covers 13 residues. The CDR3 protein is CSVQDVRNYGYTF. CDR3 in DNA: TGCAGCGTTCAAGATGTCAGGAACTATGGCTACACCTTC.

Notes on this clonotype: Possible read error: a much larger clone is one base away. The DNA is left out, because the CDR3 cannot be placed on it with certainty; the CDR3 is given as TCRdb lists it. The chain employs TRBV29-1 and TRBJ2-6. Germline V gene data show CDR1 as SQVTM and CDR2 as ANQGSEA. The CDR3 length is 13 residues, termini included. The CDR3 sequence: CSAFGRGANVLAF.

The chain recombines TRBV7-9 with TRBJ1-6; the match to TRBD1 covers 7 bases. Germline CDR1 and CDR2: SEHNR and FQNEAQ (reference sequence). Germline trimming cut 2 bases from V and 10 bases from J; bases unmatched to any gene: 5. The CDR3 runs 14 residues. The CDR3 spells CASSLTTGDSPLHF. The DNA of the CDR3 is TGTGCCAGCAGCTTAACAACAGGGGACTCACCCCTCCACTTT.

This clonotype occurred many times. The rearrangement joins TRBV28 to TRBJ1-6, with a possible D match to TRBD1 (5 bases). The CDR3 totals 14 residues. CDR1 MDHEN and CDR2 SYDVKM come from the germline V gene. V was trimmed by 4 bases and J by 9 bases, leaving 13 bases between them. The CDR3 spells CASSSPGQGSPLHF. The CDR3 nucleotides read TGTGCCAGCAGTTCCCCGGGGCAAGGTTCACCCCTCCACTTT.